This T cell receptor (beta chain) was profiled in a study of OX40 agonist ivuxolimab in advanced cancers. Study context: A male proportion of under 90% was recorded, with mean age approximately 64 years and range about 23 to 80. Partial responses occurred in three patients (one hepatocellular carcinoma, two cutaneous melanoma).

General study results and limits: Low normalized T-cell clonal expansion also characterized some of the nonresponders. In CD8+ T cells, expanded clones were on average more numerous than in CD4+.

Germline-derived CDR1 and CDR2 are GTSNPN and SVGIG (reference sequence). Between the trimmed V and J ends, which lost 1 base and 10 bases, there was a span of 11 bases. This CDR3 has 13 amino acids. A single count supports this clone. The antigen is undetermined. The data were produced by immunoSEQ multiplex PCR, yet TCRdb's version contains in-frame clones alone and is incomplete. The sample shows 50,000 to 75,000 clones, more than 85% of them seen only once. The TCR sequence derives from an adult with an advanced solid tumor such as melanoma, head and neck, liver or kidney cancer. This material consisted of CD4+ or CD8+ T cells sorted from blood, taken in a trial of the OX40 agonist ivuxolimab. The chain is built from TRBV30 and TRBJ1-6; perhaps TRBD1 as D (5 bases). The CDR3 protein is CAWSGRGGSPLHF. CDR3 DNA sequence: TGTGCCTGGAGTGGGAGGGGAGGGTCACCCCTCCACTTT.